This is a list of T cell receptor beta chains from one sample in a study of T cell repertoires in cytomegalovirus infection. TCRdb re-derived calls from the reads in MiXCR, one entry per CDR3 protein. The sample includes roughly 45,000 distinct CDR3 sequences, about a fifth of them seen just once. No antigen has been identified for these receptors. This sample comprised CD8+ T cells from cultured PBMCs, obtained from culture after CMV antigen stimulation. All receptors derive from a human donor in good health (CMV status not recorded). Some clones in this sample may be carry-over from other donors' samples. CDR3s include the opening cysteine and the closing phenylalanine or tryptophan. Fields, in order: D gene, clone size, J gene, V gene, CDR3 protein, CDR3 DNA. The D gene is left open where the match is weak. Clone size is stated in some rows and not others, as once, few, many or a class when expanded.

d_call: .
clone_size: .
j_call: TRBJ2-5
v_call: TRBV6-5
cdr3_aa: CASSYSVRGVGQETQYF
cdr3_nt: TGTGCCAGCAGTTACTCGGTCAGGGGTGTGGGTCAAGAGACCCAGTACTTC

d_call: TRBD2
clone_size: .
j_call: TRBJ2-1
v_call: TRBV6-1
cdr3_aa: CASKVGTRYFF
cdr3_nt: TGTGCCAGCAAGGTCGGGACTAGGTACTTCTTC

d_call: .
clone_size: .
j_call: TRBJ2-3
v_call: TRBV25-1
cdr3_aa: CASMGSRKRTDTQYF
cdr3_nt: TGTGCCAGCATGGGTTCGCGGAAACGCACAGATACGCAGTATTTT

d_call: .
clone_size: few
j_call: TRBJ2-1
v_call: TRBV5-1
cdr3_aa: CASSFKGEQFF
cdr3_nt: TGCGCCAGCAGCTTCAAGGGGGAGCAGTTCTTC

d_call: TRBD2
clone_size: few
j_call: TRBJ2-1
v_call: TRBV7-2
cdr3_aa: CASSFGLAHNEQFF
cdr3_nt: TGTGCCAGCAGCTTCGGACTAGCCCACAATGAGCAGTTCTTC

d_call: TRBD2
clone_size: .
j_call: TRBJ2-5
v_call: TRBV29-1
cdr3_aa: CSVSGTSETQYF
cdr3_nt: TGCAGCGTTTCCGGGACTAGCGAGACCCAGTACTTC

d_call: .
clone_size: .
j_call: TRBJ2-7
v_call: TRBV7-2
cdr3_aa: CASSLDPAGGQYF
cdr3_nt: TGTGCCAGCAGCTTAGACCCGGCGGGCGGGCAGTACTTC

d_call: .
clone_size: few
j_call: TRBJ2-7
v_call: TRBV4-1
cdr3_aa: CASSQVNSPYEQYF
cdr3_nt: TGCGCCAGCAGCCAAGTAAACAGCCCCTACGAGCAGTACTTC

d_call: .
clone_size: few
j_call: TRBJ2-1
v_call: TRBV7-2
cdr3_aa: CASSPYTQGRVRDEQFF
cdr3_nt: TGTGCCAGCAGTCCCTACACACAGGGCCGAGTGAGGGATGAGCAGTTCTTC

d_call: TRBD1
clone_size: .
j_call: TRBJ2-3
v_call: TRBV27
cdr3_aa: CASSPRTGKNTDTQYF
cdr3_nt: TGTGCCAGCAGTCCCCGGACAGGGAAGAATACGGATACGCAGTATTTT

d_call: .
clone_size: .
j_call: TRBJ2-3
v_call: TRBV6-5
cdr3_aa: CASSYEGGTDTQYF
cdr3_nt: TGTGCCAGCAGTTACGAGGGGGGAACAGATACGCAGTATTTT

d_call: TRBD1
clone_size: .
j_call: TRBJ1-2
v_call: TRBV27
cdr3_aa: CASSLRTGATIRYGYTF
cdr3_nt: TGTGCCAGCAGTTTGAGGACAGGAGCTACAATCCGCTATGGCTACACCTTC

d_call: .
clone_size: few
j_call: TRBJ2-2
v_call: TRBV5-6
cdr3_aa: CASSPFIGGLTLNTGELFF
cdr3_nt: TGTGCCAGCAGCCCCTTTATCGGGGGCCTAACCCTAAACACCGGGGAGCTGTTTTTT

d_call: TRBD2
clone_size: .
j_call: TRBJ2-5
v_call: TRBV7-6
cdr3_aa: CASRKRGGETQYF
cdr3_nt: TGTGCCAGCAGGAAGCGGGGGGGGGAGACCCAGTACTTC

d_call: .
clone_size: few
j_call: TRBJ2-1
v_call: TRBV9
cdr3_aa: CASSKGASSYNEQFF
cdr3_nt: TGTGCCAGCAGCAAAGGGGCCTCCTCCTACAATGAGCAGTTCTTC

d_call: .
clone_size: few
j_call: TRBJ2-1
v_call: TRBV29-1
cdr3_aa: CSVEVARAGIDEQFF
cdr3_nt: TGCAGCGTTGAGGTGGCTAGGGCAGGAATCGATGAGCAGTTCTTC

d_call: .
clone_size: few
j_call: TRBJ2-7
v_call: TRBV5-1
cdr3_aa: CASSLPGAIYEQYF
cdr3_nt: TGCGCCAGCAGCTTGCCAGGGGCAATCTACGAGCAGTACTTC

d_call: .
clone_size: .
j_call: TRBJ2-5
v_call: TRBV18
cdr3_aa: CASSPPKEETQYF
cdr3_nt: TGTGCCAGCTCACCCCCAAAAGAGGAGACCCAGTACTTC

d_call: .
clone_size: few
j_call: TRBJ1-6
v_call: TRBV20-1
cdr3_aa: CSARGRALSYNSPLHF
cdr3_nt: TGCAGTGCTAGAGGGAGGGCTCTATCCTATAATTCACCCCTCCACTTT

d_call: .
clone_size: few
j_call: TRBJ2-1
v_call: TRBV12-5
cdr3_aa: CASGHGGFNEQFF
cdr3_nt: TGTGCTAGTGGTCACGGGGGATTCAATGAGCAGTTCTTC

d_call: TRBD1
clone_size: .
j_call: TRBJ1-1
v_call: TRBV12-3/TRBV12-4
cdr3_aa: CASSMTGPMNTEAFF
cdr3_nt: TGTGCCAGCAGTATGACAGGGCCTATGAACACTGAAGCTTTCTTT

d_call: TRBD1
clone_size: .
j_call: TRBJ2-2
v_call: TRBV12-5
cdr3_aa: CASGLVPTGTNTGELFF
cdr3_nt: TGTGCTAGTGGTTTGGTTCCGACAGGGACGAACACCGGGGAGCTGTTTTTT